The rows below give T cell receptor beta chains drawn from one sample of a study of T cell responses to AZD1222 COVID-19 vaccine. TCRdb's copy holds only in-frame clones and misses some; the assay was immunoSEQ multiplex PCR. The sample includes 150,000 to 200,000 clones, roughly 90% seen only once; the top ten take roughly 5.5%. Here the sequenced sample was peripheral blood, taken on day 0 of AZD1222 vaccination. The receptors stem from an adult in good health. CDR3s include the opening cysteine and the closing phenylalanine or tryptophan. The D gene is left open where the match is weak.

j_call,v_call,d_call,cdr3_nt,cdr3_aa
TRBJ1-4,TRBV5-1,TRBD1,TGCGCCAGCAGCAGGGACAGCACTAATGAAAAACTGTTTTTT,CASSRDSTNEKLFF
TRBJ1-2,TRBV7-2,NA,TGTGCCAGCACCCCAGGGAGGGCAAACTATGGCTACACCTTC,CASTPGRANYGYTF
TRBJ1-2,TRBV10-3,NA,TGTGCCATCAGTGCGGACCCCCAGGTGAATGGCTACACCTTC,CAISADPQVNGYTF
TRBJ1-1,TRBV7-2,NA,TGTGCCAGCAGCTTGAATTTCCGTGGATCTGAAGCTTTCTTT,CASSLNFRGSEAFF
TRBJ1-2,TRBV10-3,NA,TGTGCCATCAGTGAGTCGTCAGGCAACTATGGCTACACCTTC,CAISESSGNYGYTF
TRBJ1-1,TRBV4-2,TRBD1,TGTGCCAGCAGCCAACCGTCCGGGACAGGGGGCATTGACACTGAAGCTTTCTTT,CASSQPSGTGGIDTEAFF
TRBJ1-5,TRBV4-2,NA,TGTGCCAGCAGCCAAGATCACGGGGGCCAGCCCCAGCATTTT,CASSQDHGGQPQHF
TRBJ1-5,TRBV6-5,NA,TGTGCCAGCAGTTACTCGATATCAGGGGACAATCAGCCCCAGCATTTT,CASSYSISGDNQPQHF
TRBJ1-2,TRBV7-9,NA,TGTGCCAGCAGCTCCCCCCCTAACTATGGCTACACCTTC,CASSSPPNYGYTF
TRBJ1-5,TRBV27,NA,TGTGCCAGCAGTTTATTGGGGACGGTTCAGCCCCAGCATTTT,CASSLLGTVQPQHF